Listed below are T cell receptor beta chains from one sample, sequenced in a study of shared clonotypes between healthy human individuals. This table comes from immunoSEQ multiplex PCR, and its TCRdb copy is limited to in-frame clones, with some not included. There are around 620,000 clones in the sample; roughly 95% occur only once, and over 0.1% lies in the top ten. Sequencing was performed on naive CD8+ T cells sorted from blood. The receptors shown here come from a woman younger than 45 in good health. CDR3s include the opening cysteine and the closing phenylalanine or tryptophan. Fields, in order: V gene, D gene, J gene, clone size, CDR3 protein, CDR3 DNA. A D gene is named only where the DNA matches it firmly. The size entry is marked missing in some rows and otherwise reads once, few, many or a size class.

v_gene: TRBV7-2; d_gene: .; j_gene: TRBJ2-3; abundance: .; CDR3aa: CASSLTSGILLTGDTQYF; CDR3nt: TGTGCCAGCAGCTTAACCTCGGGCATCTTACTCACAGGAGATACGCAGTATTTT
v_gene: TRBV10-2; d_gene: TRBD2; j_gene: TRBJ2-7; abundance: few; CDR3aa: CASSFPTSGKDEQYF; CDR3nt: TGCGCCAGCAGCTTCCCGACTAGCGGGAAAGACGAGCAGTACTTC
v_gene: TRBV27; d_gene: .; j_gene: TRBJ2-1; abundance: .; CDR3aa: CASSLSPEREQFF; CDR3nt: TGTGCCAGCAGTTTATCTCCAGAGCGGGAGCAGTTCTTC
v_gene: TRBV4-1; d_gene: .; j_gene: TRBJ2-5; abundance: .; CDR3aa: CASSGFSMSETQYF; CDR3nt: TGCGCCAGCAGCGGTTTTAGTATGTCAGAGACCCAGTACTTC
v_gene: TRBV28; d_gene: TRBD1; j_gene: TRBJ1-1; abundance: .; CDR3aa: CASSLSGLSIRRSATGNEAFF; CDR3nt: TGTGCCAGCAGTTTATCTGGGCTCTCGATTCGGAGGAGCGCGACAGGGAATGAAGCTTTCTTT
v_gene: TRBV28; d_gene: .; j_gene: TRBJ2-3; abundance: .; CDR3aa: CASSFSPIDAPDTQYF; CDR3nt: TGTGCCAGCAGTTTTTCCCCAATTGATGCCCCAGATACGCAGTATTTT
v_gene: TRBV9; d_gene: .; j_gene: TRBJ1-1; abundance: .; CDR3aa: CASSVLQGGTEAFF; CDR3nt: TGTGCCAGCAGCGTATTGCAGGGAGGCACTGAAGCTTTCTTT
v_gene: TRBV29-1; d_gene: TRBD1; j_gene: TRBJ2-7; abundance: .; CDR3aa: CSVPADREKSYEQYF; CDR3nt: TGCAGCGTTCCTGCGGACAGGGAAAAATCCTACGAGCAGTACTTC
v_gene: TRBV18; d_gene: .; j_gene: TRBJ1-5; abundance: .; CDR3aa: CASSPGTYGNQPQHF; CDR3nt: TGTGCCAGCTCACCGGGCACGTACGGCAATCAGCCCCAGCATTTT
v_gene: TRBV29-1; d_gene: .; j_gene: TRBJ2-2; abundance: .; CDR3aa: CSVDPRDTGELFF; CDR3nt: TGCAGCGTTGACCCGCGCGACACCGGGGAGCTGTTTTTT
v_gene: TRBV5-6; d_gene: TRBD2; j_gene: TRBJ2-1; abundance: .; CDR3aa: CASSRLAGVNEQFF; CDR3nt: TGTGCCAGCAGCCGACTAGCGGGAGTTAATGAGCAGTTCTTC
v_gene: TRBV7-6; d_gene: TRBD1; j_gene: TRBJ2-7; abundance: .; CDR3aa: CASSPGTDSAYEQYF; CDR3nt: TGTGCCAGCAGCCCCGGGACAGATTCTGCCTACGAGCAGTACTTC
v_gene: TRBV7-8; d_gene: TRBD2; j_gene: TRBJ2-7; abundance: .; CDR3aa: CASSARTGLAAYEQYF; CDR3nt: TGTGCCAGCAGCGCCAGAACGGGACTAGCGGCCTACGAGCAGTACTTC
v_gene: TRBV7-9; d_gene: .; j_gene: TRBJ2-3; abundance: .; CDR3aa: CASKTDSSTDTQYF; CDR3nt: TGTGCCAGCAAGACGGACTCTAGCACAGATACGCAGTATTTT
v_gene: TRBV27; d_gene: TRBD1; j_gene: TRBJ2-7; abundance: .; CDR3aa: CASSLYTGGRAYEQYF; CDR3nt: TGTGCCAGCAGTTTATATACAGGGGGCAGAGCCTACGAGCAGTACTTC
v_gene: TRBV9; d_gene: .; j_gene: TRBJ2-7; abundance: .; CDR3aa: CASSEGDYSYEQYF; CDR3nt: TGTGCCAGCAGCGAGGGGGACTACTCCTACGAGCAGTACTTC
v_gene: TRBV7-2; d_gene: TRBD2; j_gene: TRBJ2-1; abundance: .; CDR3aa: CAGTSLSYNEQFF; CDR3nt: TGTGCCGGGACTAGTTTGTCCTACAATGAGCAGTTCTTC
v_gene: TRBV6-1; d_gene: .; j_gene: TRBJ2-7; abundance: .; CDR3aa: CASSEGVVVYEQYF; CDR3nt: TGTGCCAGCAGTGAGGGGGTGGTTGTCTACGAGCAGTACTTC
v_gene: TRBV7-9; d_gene: TRBD1; j_gene: TRBJ1-2; abundance: .; CDR3aa: CASSLDGQGPYGYTF; CDR3nt: TGTGCCAGCAGCTTGGACGGACAGGGGCCCTATGGCTACACCTTC
v_gene: TRBV1; d_gene: .; j_gene: TRBJ2-7; abundance: .; CDR3aa: CTSSQDLVAVIMYEQYF; CDR3nt: TGCACCAGCAGCCAAGATTTAGTAGCGGTAATAATGTACGAGCAGTACTTC
v_gene: TRBV2; d_gene: TRBD1; j_gene: TRBJ1-1; abundance: .; CDR3aa: CASSEPTYTGADTEAFF; CDR3nt: TGTGCCAGCAGTGAACCGACGTACACAGGGGCGGACACTGAAGCTTTCTTT
v_gene: TRBV28; d_gene: .; j_gene: TRBJ1-5; abundance: .; CDR3aa: CASSLTYQPQHF; CDR3nt: TGTGCCAGCAGTCTGACCTATCAGCCCCAGCATTTT
v_gene: TRBV7-2; d_gene: .; j_gene: TRBJ1-1; abundance: .; CDR3aa: CASSHLRGANTEAFF; CDR3nt: TGTGCCAGCAGCCACCTGCGGGGGGCCAACACTGAAGCTTTCTTT
v_gene: TRBV7-9; d_gene: TRBD2; j_gene: TRBJ2-3; abundance: .; CDR3aa: CASSLQPYLAGATDTQYF; CDR3nt: TGTGCCAGCAGCTTACAGCCCTATCTAGCGGGGGCCACAGATACGCAGTATTTT
v_gene: TRBV5-6; d_gene: .; j_gene: TRBJ2-2; abundance: .; CDR3aa: CASSFTWSDTGELFF; CDR3nt: TGTGCCAGCAGCTTCACCTGGTCGGACACCGGGGAGCTGTTTTTT
v_gene: TRBV4-1; d_gene: .; j_gene: TRBJ2-7; abundance: .; CDR3aa: CASSQVQSYEQYF; CDR3nt: TGCGCCAGCAGCCAAGTGCAGTCCTACGAGCAGTACTTC
v_gene: TRBV2; d_gene: TRBD2; j_gene: TRBJ2-3; abundance: .; CDR3aa: CASSGEGGGGSTDTQYF; CDR3nt: TGTGCCAGCAGTGGGGAGGGCGGCGGGGGAAGCACAGATACGCAGTATTTT
v_gene: TRBV11-2; d_gene: TRBD2; j_gene: TRBJ2-3; abundance: .; CDR3aa: CASSPRFSGVQDTQYF; CDR3nt: TGTGCCAGCAGCCCTAGGTTTAGCGGGGTGCAGGATACGCAGTATTTT
v_gene: TRBV2; d_gene: TRBD2; j_gene: TRBJ2-3; abundance: once; CDR3aa: CASSHPAGVRDTQYF; CDR3nt: TGTGCCAGCAGTCACCCAGCGGGAGTACGGGATACGCAGTATTTT
v_gene: TRBV29-1; d_gene: .; j_gene: TRBJ2-7; abundance: .; CDR3aa: CSVGGQHYEQYF; CDR3nt: TGCAGCGTGGGAGGACAGCACTACGAGCAGTACTTC
v_gene: TRBV30; d_gene: .; j_gene: TRBJ2-7; abundance: .; CDR3aa: CAWSGGYEQYF; CDR3nt: TGTGCCTGGAGTGGGGGCTACGAGCAGTACTTC
v_gene: TRBV27; d_gene: .; j_gene: TRBJ2-1; abundance: once; CDR3aa: CASSTPWGTEQFF; CDR3nt: TGTGCCAGCAGTACCCCGTGGGGGACTGAGCAGTTCTTC
v_gene: TRBV27; d_gene: .; j_gene: TRBJ1-2; abundance: .; CDR3aa: CASGLPRAHGYTF; CDR3nt: TGTGCCAGCGGCCTCCCCAGGGCCCATGGCTACACCTTC
v_gene: TRBV19; d_gene: TRBD1; j_gene: TRBJ1-1; abundance: .; CDR3aa: CASTPGGPPGNTEAFF; CDR3nt: TGTGCCAGTACCCCAGGGGGGCCCCCAGGCAACACTGAAGCTTTCTTT
v_gene: TRBV14; d_gene: .; j_gene: TRBJ2-1; abundance: .; CDR3aa: CASSQESPYNEQFF; CDR3nt: TGTGCCAGCAGCCAAGAGTCCCCGTACAATGAGCAGTTCTTC
v_gene: TRBV28; d_gene: TRBD1; j_gene: TRBJ2-7; abundance: .; CDR3aa: CASSPGSQGVNYEQYF; CDR3nt: TGTGCCAGCAGTCCGGGCTCGCAGGGGGTAAACTACGAGCAGTACTTC
v_gene: TRBV19; d_gene: .; j_gene: TRBJ1-3; abundance: .; CDR3aa: CASSIDSSEIDGNTIYF; CDR3nt: TGTGCCAGTAGTATCGATTCGTCAGAGATTGATGGAAACACCATATATTTT
v_gene: TRBV5-1; d_gene: .; j_gene: TRBJ1-2; abundance: few; CDR3aa: CASSLELDYGYTF; CDR3nt: TGCGCCAGCAGCTTGGAGTTGGACTATGGCTACACCTTC
v_gene: TRBV5-1; d_gene: TRBD1; j_gene: TRBJ2-7; abundance: once; CDR3aa: CASSSNTGDDPYEQYF; CDR3nt: TGCGCCAGCAGCTCGAACACAGGGGATGACCCCTACGAGCAGTACTTC
v_gene: TRBV7-6; d_gene: .; j_gene: TRBJ2-7; abundance: .; CDR3aa: CASSLEANWGHEQYF; CDR3nt: TGTGCCAGCAGCTTAGAGGCCAACTGGGGCCACGAGCAGTACTTC
v_gene: TRBV25-1; d_gene: .; j_gene: TRBJ2-7; abundance: few; CDR3aa: CASGGYEQYF; CDR3nt: TGTGCCAGCGGGGGATACGAGCAGTACTTC
v_gene: TRBV7-8; d_gene: .; j_gene: TRBJ2-7; abundance: .; CDR3aa: CASSLSQGLSYEQYF; CDR3nt: TGTGCCAGCAGCTTATCTCAGGGCCTTAGCTACGAGCAGTACTTC
v_gene: TRBV4-1; d_gene: TRBD1; j_gene: TRBJ2-7; abundance: .; CDR3aa: CASSLRDRLNEQYF; CDR3nt: TGCGCCAGCAGCCTCCGGGACAGGCTCAACGAGCAGTACTTC
v_gene: TRBV10-3; d_gene: TRBD1; j_gene: TRBJ1-1; abundance: .; CDR3aa: CAISEPPGGVAEAFF; CDR3nt: TGTGCCATCAGTGAGCCTCCAGGGGGGGTGGCTGAAGCTTTCTTT
v_gene: TRBV28; d_gene: TRBD1; j_gene: TRBJ1-2; abundance: few; CDR3aa: CASSLPGTGYGYTF; CDR3nt: TGTGCCAGCAGTTTACCTGGGACAGGCTATGGCTACACCTTC
v_gene: TRBV18; d_gene: .; j_gene: TRBJ2-7; abundance: .; CDR3aa: CASSPPARQESSYEQYF; CDR3nt: TGTGCCAGCTCACCCCCTGCTCGACAGGAGAGCTCCTACGAGCAGTACTTC
v_gene: TRBV5-4; d_gene: TRBD1; j_gene: TRBJ1-2; abundance: .; CDR3aa: CASSRQGNYGYTF; CDR3nt: TGTGCCAGCAGCCGACAGGGGAACTATGGCTACACCTTC
v_gene: TRBV5-1; d_gene: TRBD2; j_gene: TRBJ2-1; abundance: .; CDR3aa: CASSPATSGDYNEQFF; CDR3nt: TGCGCCAGCAGCCCGGCTACTAGCGGGGACTACAATGAGCAGTTCTTC
v_gene: TRBV19; d_gene: .; j_gene: TRBJ1-5; abundance: .; CDR3aa: CASTEGLGPQHF; CDR3nt: TGTGCCAGTACGGAAGGCCTGGGGCCCCAGCATTTT
v_gene: TRBV7-7; d_gene: .; j_gene: TRBJ1-2; abundance: .; CDR3aa: CASSLVRGQLDYGYTF; CDR3nt: TGTGCCAGCAGCTTAGTGCGCGGACAGTTGGACTATGGCTACACCTTC
v_gene: TRBV28; d_gene: .; j_gene: TRBJ2-5; abundance: .; CDR3aa: CASETGTKETQYF; CDR3nt: TGTGCCAGCGAAACCGGGACAAAAGAGACCCAGTACTTC
v_gene: TRBV28; d_gene: TRBD2; j_gene: TRBJ2-5; abundance: .; CDR3aa: CASLPESGSPETQYF; CDR3nt: TGTGCCAGCCTCCCGGAGAGCGGGAGCCCAGAGACCCAGTACTTC